This T cell receptor beta chain was sequenced for a study of identical twins. Study findings and constraints: Insertions ran lower in abundant cord blood beta clonotypes, though not in memory repertoires. The presence of invariant MAIT and iNKT cells could partly confound analyses of zero-insertion sequences.

On this clonotype: What it recognizes is unknown.

Germline V gene sequence: CDR1 SGHRS, CDR2 YFSETQ. The CDR3 consists of 15 residues. The authors used template switching to add a universal primer site and gave cDNA unique molecular identifiers. MiXCR, applied by TCRdb to the 5' RACE reads, yields one record per CDR3 protein. The repertoire consists of 1.5 million to 2 million distinct CDR3 sequences, with less than 35% occurring once and the leading ten covering around 0.25%. The clonotype originates from a newborn girl in good health. The chain couples TRBV5-1 to TRBJ2-4; 8 nucleotides agree with TRBD1. The DNA end is more similar to TRBJ2-7, so the J call may be wrong. Source material: cord blood. The CDR3 region has the DNA TGCGCCAGCAGCTTGGAGGACAGGGTGGCCTACGAGCAGTACTTC. Amino acids: CASSLEDRVAYEQYF.